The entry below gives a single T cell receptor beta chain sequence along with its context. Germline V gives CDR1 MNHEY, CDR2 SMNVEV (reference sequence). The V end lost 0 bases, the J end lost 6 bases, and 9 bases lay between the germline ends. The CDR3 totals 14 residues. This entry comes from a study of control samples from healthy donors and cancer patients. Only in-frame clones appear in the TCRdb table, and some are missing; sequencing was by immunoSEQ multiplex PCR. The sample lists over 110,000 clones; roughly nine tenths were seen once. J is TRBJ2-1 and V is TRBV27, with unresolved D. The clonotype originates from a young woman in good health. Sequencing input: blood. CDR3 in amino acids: CASSLSADFNEQFF. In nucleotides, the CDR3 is TGTGCCAGCAGTTTATCGGCCGACTTCAATGAGCAGTTCTTC.